This paragraph covers one T cell receptor (beta chain) sequence. Patients at the Seattle site were enrolled during active infection and followed longitudinally. The record originates from a study of blood T cell repertoires in COVID-19. Study-wide context: T cells, B-cell-depleted T cells, or PBMCs provided the cDNA or gDNA that served as material.

V shed 1 base, J shed 8 bases, and the junction held 9 bases outside the gene matches. This CDR3 contains 17 residues. Germline values: CDR1 MNHEY, CDR2 SMNVEV (reference sequence). Per the study methods: How many nucleated cells were present was estimated from reference gene primer amplification. Produced via immunoSEQ multiplex PCR; TCRdb's table is partial and in-frame only. Clone size and V and J calls were adopted from that table, with D and trimming inferred from the DNA. The repertoire holds roughly 340,000 clones, around nine tenths seen once, with about 6.7% in the top ten. The specimen was peripheral blood. The TCR comes from a woman in her 70s with COVID-19, enrolled during active disease. V gene TRBV27 combines with J gene TRBJ2-2; 11 nucleotides line up with TRBD1. As DNA, the CDR3 is TGTGCCAGCAGTTTATGGAAGGGGACAGGGGGAGGTGGGGAGCTGTTTTTT. This encodes CASSLWKGTGGGGELFF.